This TCR beta chain was recorded in a study of PD-L1 blockade in urothelial cancer. Study details: Men with urothelial cancer arising in the bladder made up most of the roughly 29 patients. Before enrollment, 0 to 3 chemotherapy regimens had been given to patients. Samples of blood were analyzed 3 weeks (second dose) and 6 weeks after treatment start.

Time point denoted: pretreatment peripheral blood. The J segment lost 7 bases and the V segment lost 10 bases, leaving 8 bases of the junction unmatched. This CDR3 is built from 12 residues. Germline assignment: CDR1 MNHNS and CDR2 SASEGT. Study-wide findings and caveats: Durable-benefit patients expanded tumor-associated blood clones more at 3 weeks.

Sequencing used immunoSEQ multiplex PCR; TCRdb keeps in-frame clones, though not all of them. The data show some 56,000 clones, 65% to 90% seen once. Points on this clone: Its antigen is unknown.

The chain couples TRBV6-1 to TRBJ2-7; the match to TRBD2 covers 9 bases. The sequencing used PBMCs, collected around atezolizumab (anti-PD-L1) treatment. The source is a man between 65 and 85 years old with urothelial cancer. CDR3 bases: TGTGCCACCTTGGCGAGCGGGAGGGAGCAGTACTTC. Encoded protein: CATLASGREQYF.